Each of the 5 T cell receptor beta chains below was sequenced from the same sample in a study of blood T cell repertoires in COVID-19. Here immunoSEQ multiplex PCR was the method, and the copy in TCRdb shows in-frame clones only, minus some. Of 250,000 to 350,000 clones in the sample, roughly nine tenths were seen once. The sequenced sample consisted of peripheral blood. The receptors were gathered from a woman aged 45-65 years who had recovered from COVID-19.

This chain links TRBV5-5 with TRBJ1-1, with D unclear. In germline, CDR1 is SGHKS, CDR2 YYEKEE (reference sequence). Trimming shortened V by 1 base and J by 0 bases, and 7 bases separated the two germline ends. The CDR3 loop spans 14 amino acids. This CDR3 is CASSLTEMNTEAFF. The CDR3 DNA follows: TGTGCCAGCAGCTTGACAGAGATGAACACTGAAGCTTTCTTT.

The CDR3 region is CASSTMSGGDEQYF. The DNA of the CDR3 is TGCGCCAGCAGTACTATGAGCGGCGGAGACGAGCAGTACTTC. The chain carries TRBV5-1 and TRBJ2-7; possibly TRBD2 for D (5 bases). The length of the CDR3 is 14 residues. The V gene lost 5 bases and the J gene lost 5 bases, with 17 bases spanning the gap. Germline CDR1 is SGHRS and CDR2 is YFSETQ.

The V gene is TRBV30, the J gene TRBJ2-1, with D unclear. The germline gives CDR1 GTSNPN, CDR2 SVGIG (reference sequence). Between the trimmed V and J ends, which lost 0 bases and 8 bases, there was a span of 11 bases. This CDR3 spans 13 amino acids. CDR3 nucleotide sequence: TGTGCCTGGAGTGTATTAGAGGTCTATGAGCAGTTCTTC. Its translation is CAWSVLEVYEQFF.

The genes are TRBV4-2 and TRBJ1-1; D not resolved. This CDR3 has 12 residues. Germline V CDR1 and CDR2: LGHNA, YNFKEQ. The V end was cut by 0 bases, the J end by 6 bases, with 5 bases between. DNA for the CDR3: TGTGCCAGCAGCCAAGATTATCCTGAAGCTTTCTTT. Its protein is CASSQDYPEAFF.

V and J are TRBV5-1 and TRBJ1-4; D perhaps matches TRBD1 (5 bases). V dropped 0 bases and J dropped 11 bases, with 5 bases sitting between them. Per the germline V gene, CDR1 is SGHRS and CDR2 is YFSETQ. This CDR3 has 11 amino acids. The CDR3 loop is CASSLGGKLFF. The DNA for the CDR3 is TGCGCCAGCAGCTTGGGGGGCAAACTGTTTTTT.